The clone carrying this TCR beta chain was picked up one time. Germline assignment: CDR1 SGHVS and CDR2 FNYEAQ. The CDR3 extends over 16 amino acids. V was trimmed by 4 bases and J by 0 bases, leaving 12 bases between them. This sample stems from a study of blood T cell repertoires in COVID-19. Cohort allocation depended upon clinical history that participants reported. Sequencing used immunoSEQ multiplex PCR; TCRdb keeps in-frame clones, though not all of them. This table has fewer than 600,000 clones, 85% to 90% appearing once. This chain joins TRBV7-6 and TRBJ1-4; D might be TRBD1 (5 bases). The receptor's source is a woman between 40 and 50 years old who had recovered from COVID-19. Material: PBMCs or T cells enriched from blood (not recorded which). CDR3 in DNA: TGTGCCAGCAGCTGGACACCTCAGCCAACTAATGAAAAACTGTTTTTT. Amino acids: CASSWTPQPTNEKLFF.